Listed here is a single TCR beta chain. The data are from a study of blood T cell repertoires in COVID-19. About the study: Two consecutive negative NP/OP PCR tests, clearance, or resolved symptoms defined Cohort 3 recovery. Material from acute and convalescent COVID-19 was sourced from the United States, Italy and Spain. PBMCs, B-cell-depleted T cells, or T cells were the source of the cDNA or gDNA that made up the material.

The assay was immunoSEQ multiplex PCR, and TCRdb's table has in-frame clones only and misses some. The repertoire holds under 300,000 clones, with 88% as singletons. This sequence originates from an older woman in a cohort exposed to, infected with or recovered from COVID-19 (not recorded which). Sequenced sample: PBMCs or T cells enriched from blood (not recorded which).

The CDR3, as DNA: TGTGCCAGCAGCTCACTAGCGGGGAGCACCGGGGAGCTGTTTTTT. Amino acids: CASSSLAGSTGELFF. The chain has TRBV3-1 (or the pseudogene TRBV3-2) and TRBJ2-2; 10 positions agree with TRBD2. CDR1 LGHDT and CDR2 YNNKEL come from the germline V gene (reference sequence). Trimming took 5 bases from V and 4 from J; bases not matched to a gene: 4. The CDR3 extends over 15 amino acids.